The T cell receptor beta chain under discussion was sequenced for a study of CD8 T cells in Susac syndrome. About this clonotype: Its specificity is unknown.

Trimming removed 0 bases from V and 7 bases from J, with 10 bases in between. This CDR3 comprises 13 residues. Germline CDR1 and CDR2: LGHNA and YNFKEQ. All included Susac syndrome patients satisfied recently defined diagnostic criteria for definite or probable disease. Study-level results: Detection of Susac-specific public clones gave under 20 in total CD8+ repertoires and roughly five in CD8+ TEMRA repertoires.

RNA amounts of roughly 0.5 to 1 ug underwent reverse transcription with random hexamers. With immunoSEQ multiplex PCR, TCR beta CDR3 was amplified across 54 Vbeta and 13 Jbeta. MiXCR, applied by TCRdb to the immunoSEQ multiplex PCR reads, yields one record per CDR3 protein. Altogether roughly 76,000 distinct CDR3 sequences are present, around 93% being singletons, with the ten largest covering roughly 0.45%. Sequences were obtained from CD8+ T cells from PBMCs. The TCR sequence derives from a human donor with Susac syndrome. The chain couples TRBV4-2 to TRBJ2-7, with D tentatively TRBD1 (5 bases). CDR3 bases: TGTGCCAGCAGCCAAGATCATCAGGGAGAGCAGTACTTC. This encodes CASSQDHQGEQYF.